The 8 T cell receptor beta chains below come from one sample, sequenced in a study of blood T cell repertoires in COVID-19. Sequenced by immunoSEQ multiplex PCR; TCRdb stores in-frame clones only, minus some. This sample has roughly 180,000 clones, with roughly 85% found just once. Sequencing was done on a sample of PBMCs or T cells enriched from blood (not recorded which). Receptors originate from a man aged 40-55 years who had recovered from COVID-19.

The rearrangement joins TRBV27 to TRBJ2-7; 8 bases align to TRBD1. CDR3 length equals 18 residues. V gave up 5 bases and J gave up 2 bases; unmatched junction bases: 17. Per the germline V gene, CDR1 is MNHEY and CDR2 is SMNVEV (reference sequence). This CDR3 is CASSPFYPQTGAPYEQYF. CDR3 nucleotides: TGTGCCAGCAGTCCCTTTTACCCCCAGACAGGGGCCCCCTACGAGCAGTACTTC.

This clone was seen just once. CDR3 loop: CASSQAGRGEKLFF. For the CDR3, the DNA is TGTGCCAGCAGCCAAGCCGGAAGAGGTGAAAAACTGTTTTTT. The rearrangement links TRBV4-2 to TRBJ1-4; D remains ambiguous. This CDR3 region has 14 residues. V was clipped by 1 base and J by 7 bases, with 10 bases between them. Germline CDR1 and CDR2: LGHNA and YNFKEQ.

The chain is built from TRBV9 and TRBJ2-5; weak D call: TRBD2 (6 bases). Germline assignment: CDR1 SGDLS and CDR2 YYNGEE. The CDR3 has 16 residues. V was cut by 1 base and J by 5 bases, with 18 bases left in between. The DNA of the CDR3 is TGTGCCAGCAGCGTAACCCCGGGGGAAGGTACTGAGACCCAGTACTTC. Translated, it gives CASSVTPGEGTETQYF.

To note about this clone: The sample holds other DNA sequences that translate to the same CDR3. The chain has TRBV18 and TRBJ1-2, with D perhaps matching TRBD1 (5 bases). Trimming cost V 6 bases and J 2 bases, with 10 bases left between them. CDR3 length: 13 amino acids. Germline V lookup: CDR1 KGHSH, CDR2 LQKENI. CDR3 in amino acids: CASSPDTNYGYTF. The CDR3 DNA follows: TGTGCCAGCTCCCCGGACACCAACTATGGCTACACCTTC.

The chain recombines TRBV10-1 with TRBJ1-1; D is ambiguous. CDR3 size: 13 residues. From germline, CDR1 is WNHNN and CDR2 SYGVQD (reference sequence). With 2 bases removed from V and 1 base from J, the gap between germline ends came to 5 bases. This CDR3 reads CASSETGNTEAFF. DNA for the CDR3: TGCGCCAGCAGTGAGACCGGGAACACTGAAGCTTTCTTT.

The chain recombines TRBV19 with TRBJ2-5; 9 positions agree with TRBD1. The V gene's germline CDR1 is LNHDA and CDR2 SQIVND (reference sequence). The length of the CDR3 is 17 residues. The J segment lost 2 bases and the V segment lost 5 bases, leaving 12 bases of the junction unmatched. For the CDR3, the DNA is TGTGCCAGTAGTTCGGGACAGGGTTTGAGGGGGCAAGAGACCCAGTACTTC. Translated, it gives CASSSGQGLRGQETQYF.

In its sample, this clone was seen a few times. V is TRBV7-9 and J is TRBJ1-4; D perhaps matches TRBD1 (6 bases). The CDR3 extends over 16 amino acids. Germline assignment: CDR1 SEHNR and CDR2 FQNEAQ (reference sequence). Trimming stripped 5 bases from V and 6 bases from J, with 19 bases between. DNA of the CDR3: TGTGCCAGCAGCCAGGGGAGTGAGGGATGGGATGAAAAACTGTTTTTT. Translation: CASSQGSEGWDEKLFF.

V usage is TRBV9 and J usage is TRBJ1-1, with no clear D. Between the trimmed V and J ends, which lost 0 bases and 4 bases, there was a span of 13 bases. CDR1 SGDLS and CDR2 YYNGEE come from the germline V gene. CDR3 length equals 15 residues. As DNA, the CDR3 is TGTGCCAGCAGCGTAGCCGGGAAGGGAGGCACTGAAGCTTTCTTT. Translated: CASSVAGKGGTEAFF.